This TCR beta chain was profiled in a study of blood T cell repertoires in COVID-19. Overall study context: Acute and convalescent COVID-19 specimens originated in the United States, Italy and Spain. PBMCs, B-cell-depleted T cells, or T cells provided the cDNA or gDNA that made up the material.

Original analysis: From reference gene primer amplification, estimates of nucleated cell counts were derived. TCRdb keeps only in-frame clones here, not all; method: immunoSEQ multiplex PCR. From that table come the V and J calls and clone size; the DNA was used to work out D and trimming. The data contain around 180,000 clones, 80% to 90% of them singletons. Germline V lookup: CDR1 MNHEY, CDR2 SMNVEV (reference sequence). The CDR3 covers 12 residues. Trimming took off 8 bases at V and 7 bases at J, with 11 bases between the two ends. This TCR was sampled from a man in his forties with active or convalescent COVID-19. Sequencing was done on a sample of peripheral blood. This rearrangement joins TRBV27 to TRBJ1-4; TRBD1 is a possible D gene (5 bases). CDR3 region: CASGAGGEKLFF. The CDR3 DNA follows: TGTGCCAGCGGGGCCGGGGGTGAAAAACTGTTTTTT.